This T cell receptor beta chain originates from a study of T cell changes during pregnancy in multiple sclerosis. The repertoire was sequenced with immunoSEQ multiplex PCR; TCRdb's copy has only in-frame clones and lacks some. In the table there are roughly 61,000 clones, over 80% of which are singletons. The sequencing used peripheral blood, collected in the first trimester of pregnancy. This clonotype was obtained from a female donor in good health, enrolled as a control in a pregnancy study.

The CDR3 DNA is TGTGCCAGCAGCCCCCGGTTAGGGGGGGCAGGCGGGGAGCAGTTCTTC. Protein sequence: CASSPRLGGAGGEQFF. J is TRBJ2-1 and V is TRBV13; D possibly corresponds to TRBD2 (7 bases). V was trimmed by 5 bases and J by 10 bases, leaving 24 bases between them. The CDR3 is made up of 16 amino acids. Germline V CDR1 and CDR2: PRHDT, FYEKMQ (reference sequence).